This passage covers 31 T cell receptor beta chains from one sample sequenced in a study of blood T cell repertoires in COVID-19. Assay: immunoSEQ multiplex PCR; the TCRdb copy retains only in-frame clones and omits some. The table shows 150,000 to 200,000 clones, with about four fifths occurring only once. Sample: peripheral blood. The receptor source for this set is a man between 70 and 80 years old with active or convalescent COVID-19.

The rearrangement joins TRBV5-1 to TRBJ2-5; 11 nucleotides align to TRBD2. The V gene end was trimmed by 0 bases and the J gene end by 5 bases; junction bases not matched to a gene: 9. Germline loops: CDR1 SGHRS, CDR2 YFSETQ. The CDR3 runs to 17 residues. The CDR3 reads CASSLVSGRARGETQYF. The CDR3 bases are TGCGCCAGCAGCTTGGTTAGCGGGAGGGCCCGGGGTGAGACCCAGTACTTC.

This clone was detected only once. The chain has TRBV20-1 and TRBJ2-5, with no clear D. The CDR3 is 11 amino acids. The ends were cut back, 3 bases at V and 5 bases at J, with 7 bases in the middle. Germline loops: CDR1 DFQATT, CDR2 SNEGSKA (reference sequence). For the CDR3, the DNA is TGCAGTGCTAGTGTGGGCGAGACCCAGTACTTC. The encoded protein is CSASVGETQYF.

The chain has TRBV4-1 and TRBJ2-2; D may be TRBD2 (6 bases). The CDR3 spans 19 residues. Trimming took 1 base from V and 3 from J, leaving 21 bases between them. Germline lookup yields CDR1 MGHRA and CDR2 YSYEKL. The CDR3 nucleotides read TGCGCCAGCAGCCAAGTCGGGGGAGTCATTGGGCGAGACACCGGGGAGCTGTTTTTT. Translation: CASSQVGGVIGRDTGELFF.

This clone has a handful of counts. This chain joins TRBV27 and TRBJ2-7; 9 bases are a match to TRBD1. V lost 8 bases and J lost 7; bases outside the gene matches: 6. CDR1 is MNHEY and CDR2 is SMNVEV in the germline V gene (reference sequence). The CDR3 covers 12 residues. The CDR3 spells CASWDRAEEQYF. For the CDR3, the DNA is TGTGCCAGCTGGGACAGGGCGGAGGAGCAGTACTTC.

The chain employs TRBV9 and TRBJ1-2; no clear D gene. The CDR3 loop spans 13 amino acids. Germline CDR1 and CDR2: SGDLS and YYNGEE. V dropped 0 bases and J dropped 8 bases, with 11 bases sitting between them. CDR3: CASSVDTEWGYTF. The DNA of the CDR3 is TGTGCCAGCAGCGTAGACACGGAGTGGGGCTACACCTTC.

The chain has TRBV18 and TRBJ1-2, with TRBD1 identical over 8 bases. Germline loops: CDR1 KGHSH, CDR2 LQKENI. This CDR3 spans 15 amino acids. Germline trimming cut 5 bases from V and 4 bases from J; bases unmatched to any gene: 9. DNA for the CDR3: TGTGCCAGCTCAACGTGGACAGGGAAGGCCTATGGCTACACCTTC. Amino acids: CASSTWTGKAYGYTF.

The chain combines TRBV6-6 with TRBJ2-1; D gene uncertain. CDR1 and CDR2 (germline): MNHNY, SVGAGI (reference sequence). CDR3 length: 12 amino acids. V was pared by 0 bases and J by 13 bases, with 10 bases between. In DNA form, the CDR3 reads TGTGCCAGCAGTTACTCAGACTCCCATCAGTTCTTC. Encoded protein: CASSYSDSHQFF.

The chain links TRBV5-4 to TRBJ2-5, with 7 nucleotides matching TRBD2. Looked up from germline, CDR1 is SGHNT and CDR2 is YYREEE (reference sequence). J gave up 4 bases and V 0 bases, and 6 bases lay outside the gene matches. CDR3 length: 15 amino acids. In DNA form, the CDR3 reads TGTGCCAGCAGCTTGGCCGGGACTATAGGAGAGACCCAGTACTTC. Translation gives CASSLAGTIGETQYF.

The genes are TRBV7-9 and TRBJ1-6; D uncertain. V gave up 2 bases and J gave up 15 bases, with 11 bases separating them. This CDR3 contains 12 residues. The germline V gene has CDR1 SEHNR and CDR2 FQNEAQ (reference sequence). The CDR3 DNA sequence: TGTGCCAGCAGCTTAAGAACCGGGGACCTCCACTTT. Its translation: CASSLRTGDLHF.

The chain employs TRBV10-2 and TRBJ2-1; 8 bases fit TRBD1. The trim removed 6 bases at V and 9 bases at J, leaving 7 bases unmatched. Germline CDR1 reads WSHSY; CDR2 reads SAAADI. This CDR3 has 13 amino acids. This chain's CDR3 is CASRETGDREQFF. In DNA, the CDR3 is TGCGCCAGCAGAGAGACAGGGGATCGTGAGCAGTTCTTC.

This chain connects TRBV5-4 to TRBJ2-7, with a tentative D call TRBD2 (5 bases). CDR3 size: 12 residues. Germline-derived CDR1 and CDR2 are SGHNT and YYREEE (reference sequence). V was clipped by 3 bases and J by 1 base, with 5 bases between them. DNA of the CDR3: TGTGCCAGCAGCTCGGGGTCCTACGAGCAGTACTTC. It specifies CASSSGSYEQYF.

This clone was observed a few times. The rearrangement uses TRBV2 and TRBJ2-5; TRBD1 agrees at 8 bases. In germline, CDR1 is SNHLY, CDR2 FYNNEI. With 0 bases clipped from V and 5 bases from J, the junction kept 8 bases outside the gene matches. CDR3 length: 16 amino acids. CDR3 protein: CASSEALGQGTETQYF. The CDR3 DNA follows: TGTGCCAGCAGTGAAGCGCTCGGACAGGGTACGGAGACCCAGTACTTC.

This chain uses TRBV10-3 with TRBJ1-5, with TRBD1 identical over 9 bases. This CDR3 has 15 amino acids. Trimming cost V 5 bases and J 0 bases; bases outside gene matches: 2. Germline V gene sequence: CDR1 ENHRY, CDR2 SYGVKD. The CDR3 region has the DNA TGTGCCATCAGTAGGACAGGGGATAGCAATCAGCCCCAGCATTTT. It is translated as CAISRTGDSNQPQHF.

The table lists this clone with a few counts. The chain recombines TRBV5-1 with TRBJ1-2, with 10 bases fitting TRBD1. V lost 0 bases and J lost 4; bases outside the gene matches: 3. The CDR3 has 15 amino acids. CDR1 is SGHRS and CDR2 is YFSETQ in the germline V gene. The CDR3 coding sequence is TGCGCCAGCAGCTTGGGACAGGGGGCCAGCTATGGCTACACCTTC. Protein product: CASSLGQGASYGYTF.

This clone showed up just a few times. The rearrangement links TRBV10-2 to TRBJ1-5; 8 nucleotides line up with TRBD1. J was trimmed by 0 bases and V by 6 bases; bases with no gene match: 10. The CDR3 extends over 17 amino acids. Germline CDR1 and CDR2: WSHSY and SAAADI. This CDR3 reads CASRPGTGDYSNQPQHF. CDR3 sequence (DNA): TGCGCCAGCAGACCCGGGACAGGAGATTATAGCAATCAGCCCCAGCATTTT.

V and J are TRBV27 and TRBJ2-7, with TRBD1 identical over 12 bases. V trimming: 7 bases; J trimming: 4 bases; junction bases outside the gene matches: 8. The germline CDR1 and CDR2 sequences are MNHEY and SMNVEV (reference sequence). This CDR3 has 15 amino acids. Written as DNA, the CDR3 is TGTGCCAGCACTGCTCCGGGACAGGGGGCTTACGAGCAGTACTTC. Its protein product is CASTAPGQGAYEQYF.

The rearrangement links TRBV6-2 or TRBV6-3 to TRBJ1-4; TRBD1 matches at 9 bases. This CDR3 has 15 amino acids. The V segment lost 2 bases and the J segment 8 bases; nucleotides outside the gene matches: 6. Germline CDR1 MNHEY, CDR2 SVGEGT. This CDR3 reads CASSYRGQGREKLFF. The CDR3, as DNA: TGTGCCAGCAGTTACAGGGGACAGGGTAGAGAAAAACTGTTTTTT.

This clone occurred a few times. Compared with germline, one end of the junction differs, possibly owing to a read error. V and J are TRBV6-5 and TRBJ2-1; 12 bases fit TRBD2. The germline gives CDR1 MNHEY, CDR2 SVGAGI. The CDR3 consists of 14 residues. The CDR3 here is CACRLAGVNNEQFF. The CDR3 DNA reads as TGTGCCTGCAGACTAGCGGGAGTAAATAATGAGCAGTTCTTC.

The chain joins TRBV10-1 to TRBJ2-1; D might be TRBD2 (5 bases). Germline CDR1 and CDR2: WNHNN and SYGVQD (reference sequence). The CDR3 runs to 12 residues. V lost 5 bases to trimming and J lost 9 bases, with 11 bases between them. The CDR3, as DNA: TGCGCCAGCAGTCCGAACCGGGGTGAGCAGTTCTTC. Protein product: CASSPNRGEQFF.

Only a few counts were recorded for this clone. The chain links TRBV30 to TRBJ1-6; perhaps TRBD1 as D (5 bases). Germline values: CDR1 GTSNPN, CDR2 SVGIG (reference sequence). CDR3 length: 13 residues. The V and J ends lost 2 bases and 8 bases respectively, with 10 bases between them. CDR3 protein: CAWSLGADSPLHF. The CDR3 coding sequence is TGTGCCTGGAGTTTAGGGGCAGATTCACCCCTCCACTTT. Based on the CDR3 plus reference TRBV30 and TRBJ1-6, the full variable domain is SQTIHQWPATLVQPVGSPLSLECTVEGTSNPNLYWYRQAAGRGLQLLFYSVGIGQISSEVPQNLSASRPQDRQFILSSKKLLLSDSGFYLCAWSLGADSPLHFGNGTRLTVT.

Concerning this clone itself: The same CDR3 is also encoded by other DNA sequences in this sample. The CDR3 DNA follows: TGCGCCAGCAGCTTGGTTGAGGACTATGGCTACACCTTC. It yields the protein CASSLVEDYGYTF. V and J are TRBV5-1 and TRBJ1-2; D unclear. Germline lookup yields CDR1 SGHRS and CDR2 YFSETQ. This CDR3 is 13 amino acids long. The V end was cut by 0 bases, the J end by 3 bases, with 6 bases between.

The V and J genes are TRBV27 and TRBJ2-7, with 7 bases lining up with TRBD1. The CDR3 is 13 residues long. V lost 4 bases to trimming and J lost 4 bases; unmatched junction nucleotides: 4. CDR1 is MNHEY, CDR2 SMNVEV, per germline (reference sequence). CDR3 DNA: TGTGCCAGCAGTTCCGACAGGGAATACGAGCAGTACTTC. Its translation is CASSSDREYEQYF.

The chain couples TRBV24-1 to TRBJ1-2, with D possibly matching TRBD1 (5 bases). This CDR3 comprises 14 residues. The germline V and J ends were trimmed by 9 bases and 7 bases, with 20 bases remaining between them. Germline V gene data show CDR1 as KGHDR and CDR2 as SFDVKD. The CDR3 protein is CATHGRHPGVGYTF. The CDR3 DNA sequence: TGTGCCACCCATGGGCGACATCCGGGGGTTGGCTACACCTTC.

V gene TRBV6-6 combines with J gene TRBJ1-1; D remains unclear. Trimming cost V 6 bases and J 8 bases, with 13 bases left between them. Looked up from germline, CDR1 is MNHNY and CDR2 is SVGAGI (reference sequence). The CDR3 runs to 12 residues. CDR3 residues: CASSRLVGEAFF. CDR3 DNA sequence: TGTGCCAGCAGCCGGTTAGTCGGGGAAGCTTTCTTT.

The rearrangement links TRBV4-3 to TRBJ2-1; 10 bases match TRBD1. Losses at the gene ends were 4 bases for V and 7 bases for J; bases not matched to a gene: 10. Germline CDR1 reads LGHNA; CDR2 reads YSLEER. CDR3 size: 16 residues. CDR3 amino acids: CASSRSGTGVGNEQFF. The DNA of the CDR3 is TGCGCCAGCAGCCGCTCCGGGACAGGGGTTGGTAATGAGCAGTTCTTC.

In its sample, this clone was seen once. This chain connects TRBV7-9 to TRBJ2-2; the D is unclear. Germline V gene sequence: CDR1 SEHNR, CDR2 FQNEAQ (reference sequence). This CDR3 spans 15 amino acids. The V gene lost 7 bases and the J gene lost 5 bases, with 17 bases spanning the gap. The CDR3 coding sequence is TGTGCCAGCACCAGTTATTTAACAAGAACCGGGGAGCTGTTTTTT. Translating gives CASTSYLTRTGELFF.

Concerning this clone: Within the sample, other DNA sequences also encode this same CDR3. The chain is built from TRBV3-1 (or the pseudogene TRBV3-2) and TRBJ2-2, with D possibly matching TRBD1 (6 bases). CDR3 size: 14 residues. Trimming took off 9 bases at V and 0 bases at J, with 11 bases between the two ends. CDR1 is LGHDT and CDR2 is YNNKEL in the germline V gene (reference sequence). CDR3 residues: CASIGTTNTGELFF. DNA for the CDR3: TGTGCCAGTATCGGGACAACGAACACCGGGGAGCTGTTTTTT.

This clone was detected only once. This chain uses TRBV5-4 with TRBJ1-2, with TRBD1 matching over 8 bases. The V gene's germline CDR1 is SGHNT and CDR2 YYREEE (reference sequence). The CDR3 sequence is 15 residues long. Germline trimming cut 5 bases from V and 10 bases from J; bases unmatched to any gene: 16. The CDR3 loop is CASSPITPGQAVYTF. The CDR3 DNA follows: TGTGCCAGCAGTCCCATTACCCCGGGACAGGCTGTCTACACCTTC. The full variable domain, its missing parts supplied by reference TRBV5-4 and TRBJ1-2, is ETGVTQSPTHLIKTRGQQVTLRCSSQSGHNTVSWYQQALGQGPQFIFQYYREEENGRGNFPPRFSGLQFPNYSSELNVNALELDDSALYLCASSPITPGQAVYTFGSGTRLTVV.

The gene calls are TRBV29-1 and TRBJ2-5; 7 nucleotides line up with TRBD2. Looked up from germline, CDR1 is SQVTM and CDR2 is ANQGSEA. J gave up 4 bases and V 6 bases, and 14 bases lay outside the gene matches. The CDR3 has 15 residues. CDR3 region: CSVLFHGGDGETQYF. The CDR3 DNA is TGCAGCGTACTCTTTCATGGGGGGGATGGAGAGACCCAGTACTTC.

This clone has only one observation. The chain joins TRBV7-8 to TRBJ2-5; D possibly corresponds to TRBD1 (6 bases). This CDR3 has 14 amino acids. Germline CDR1 SGHVS, CDR2 FQNEAQ. Trimming removed 6 bases at V and 2 bases at J, with 13 bases between. CDR3 sequence reads: CASSLRDTQETQYF. The CDR3 region has the DNA TGTGCCAGCAGTCTCCGGGACACGCAAGAGACCCAGTACTTC.

Only a few counts were recorded for this clone. The chain combines TRBV3-1 (or the pseudogene TRBV3-2) with TRBJ2-3, with 7 nucleotides matching TRBD2. With V trimmed by 2 bases and J by 6 bases, 8 bases remained unmatched. The germline V gene has CDR1 LGHDT and CDR2 YNNKEL (reference sequence). The CDR3 sequence is 15 residues long. The CDR3 nucleotides are TGTGCCAGCAGCCAACTTTACGGGGGAGGGGATACGCAGTATTTT. It encodes CASSQLYGGGDTQYF.